The 27 T cell receptor beta chains given below trace back to one sample, sequenced in a study of control samples from healthy donors and cancer patients. Repertoires were generated with immunoSEQ multiplex PCR, while TCRdb's copy carries only in-frame clones and drops some. This table holds under 80,000 clones, around 94% found once. The specimen was blood. The origin of the receptors is a woman in her 40s in good health.

The gene calls are TRBV28 and TRBJ1-2; tentative D call: TRBD1 (6 bases). The CDR3 loop spans 16 amino acids. Trimming cost V 6 bases and J 0 bases, with 17 bases left between them. Germline V gene data show CDR1 as MDHEN and CDR2 as SYDVKM. CDR3 nucleotide sequence: TGTGCCAGCAGGCGAATTCCAGGGGCTGCTAACTATGGCTACACCTTC. Its protein is CASRRIPGAANYGYTF.

The chain links TRBV4-3 to TRBJ2-3, with 8 bases identical to TRBD2. The germline V gene encodes CDR1 LGHNA and CDR2 YSLEER. V was clipped by 4 bases and J by 2 bases; unmatched bases: 14. CDR3 length equals 18 residues. CDR3 in amino acids: CASSRLWKRGILTDTQYF. The CDR3 DNA follows: TGCGCCAGCAGCCGTCTTTGGAAGCGGGGGATTCTCACAGATACGCAGTATTTT.

The V and J genes are TRBV20-1 and TRBJ1-1; D remains ambiguous. CDR3 length equals 11 residues. V was trimmed by 8 bases and J by 1 base, leaving 8 bases between them. Germline CDR1 reads DFQATT; CDR2 reads SNEGSKA (reference sequence). Written as DNA, the CDR3 is TGCAGTTCCGCGCAGAACACTGAAGCTTTCTTT. It specifies CSSAQNTEAFF.

The chain links TRBV5-1 to TRBJ1-1, with TRBD1 matching over 11 bases. CDR3 length: 14 amino acids. The germline CDR1 and CDR2 sequences are SGHRS and YFSETQ. V lost 4 bases to trimming and J lost 7 bases; unmatched junction nucleotides: 6. In nucleotides, the CDR3 is TGCGCCAGCAGCCCGGAGGGACAGGGGGGTGAAGCTTTCTTT. Translated, it gives CASSPEGQGGEAFF.

The rearrangement joins TRBV7-3 to TRBJ2-2; D possibly corresponds to TRBD1 (5 bases). V was pared by 5 bases and J by 5 bases, with 9 bases between. The germline V gene has CDR1 SGHTA and CDR2 FQGTGA. This CDR3 has 13 residues. CDR3 DNA sequence: TGTGCCAGCAGCCCGCGGACAACCGGGGAGCTGTTTTTT. This encodes CASSPRTTGELFF.

Concerning this clone: The same CDR3 can be traced to other DNA sequences in this sample. The J gene is TRBJ1-1, the V gene TRBV4-1; D is uncertain. Trimming cost V 6 bases and J 0 bases, with 11 bases left between them. Germline V lookup: CDR1 MGHRA, CDR2 YSYEKL. CDR3 length: 14 amino acids. In DNA, the CDR3 is TGCGCCAGCAGAGGACTCACCGTGAACACTGAAGCTTTCTTT. It yields the protein CASRGLTVNTEAFF.

The V gene is TRBV6-5, the J gene TRBJ2-1; TRBD2 agrees at 11 bases. The trim removed 6 bases at V and 5 bases at J, leaving 6 bases unmatched. Germline loops: CDR1 MNHEY, CDR2 SVGAGI. CDR3 size: 15 residues. The CDR3 protein is CASRIAGGPNNEQFF. CDR3 in DNA: TGTGCCAGCAGGATAGCGGGAGGGCCGAACAATGAGCAGTTCTTC.

This chain uses TRBV4-3 with TRBJ2-4, with a tentative D call TRBD2 (6 bases). The CDR3 has 14 amino acids. Trimming took off 6 bases at V and 8 bases at J, with 17 bases between the two ends. Germline-derived CDR1 and CDR2 are LGHNA and YSLEER. As DNA, the CDR3 is TGCGCCAGCAGTCCCGAAGCCGGGAGAGACATTCAGTACTTC. It encodes CASSPEAGRDIQYF.

The chain carries TRBV27 and TRBJ2-1, with a possible D match to TRBD2 (5 bases). The CDR3 contains 14 residues. Germline values: CDR1 MNHEY, CDR2 SMNVEV (reference sequence). Deletions cut 2 bases from V and 8 bases from J, with 13 bases between. For the CDR3, the DNA is TGTGCCAGCAGTTTACGGTTTGAGGGCTATGAGCAGTTCTTC. It translates to CASSLRFEGYEQFF.

V gene TRBV5-1 combines with J gene TRBJ2-7; D is unclear. Trimming took off 3 bases at V and 8 bases at J, with 9 bases between the two ends. Germline V gene lookup returns CDR1 SGHRS and CDR2 YFSETQ. The CDR3 extends over 11 amino acids. CDR3 loop: CASSSGPQQYF. The CDR3 coding sequence is TGCGCCAGCAGCTCTGGGCCGCAGCAGTACTTC.

J is TRBJ2-7 and V is TRBV2, with a tentative D call TRBD2 (6 bases). Trimming left V 6 bases short and J 0 bases short, with 15 bases between. CDR3 length: 15 amino acids. Per germline, CDR1 SNHLY and CDR2 FYNNEI. The CDR3 here is CASRTGSSSSYEQYF. The CDR3 DNA reads as TGTGCCAGCAGAACCGGGAGCTCGAGCTCCTACGAGCAGTACTTC.

The CDR3 loop is CASSLVLPRGHSGNTIYF. The CDR3 bases are TGTGCCAGCAGCTTAGTGCTGCCACGGGGGCACTCTGGAAACACCATATATTTT. This sequence joins TRBV11-2 and TRBJ1-3; D is possibly TRBD1 (6 bases). The CDR3 sequence is 18 residues long. From germline, CDR1 is SGHAT and CDR2 FQNNGV. V was clipped by 1 base and J by 0 bases, with 16 bases between them.

The chain uses TRBV19 and TRBJ1-1, with TRBD1 identical over 8 bases. This CDR3 contains 15 residues. Losses at the gene ends were 10 bases for V and 5 bases for J; bases not matched to a gene: 15. CDR1 LNHDA and CDR2 SQIVND come from the germline V gene (reference sequence). The CDR3 nucleotides are TGTGCCACCGCGATCTCAGGGGGCGTTCGGACTGAAGCTTTCTTT. Amino acids: CATAISGGVRTEAFF.

This clone was detected only once. The chain couples TRBV10-3 to TRBJ2-1, with 8 bases aligning to TRBD1. V lost 7 bases, J lost 6 bases, and 5 bases stayed unmatched. The CDR3 extends over 13 amino acids. Germline V lookup: CDR1 ENHRY, CDR2 SYGVKD. The CDR3, as DNA: TGTGCCATCAAAGGCGGACAGGGCAATGAGCAGTTCTTC. Translated, it gives CAIKGGQGNEQFF.

As to this clone: One end of the junction is discordant with germline, which a read error may explain. The gene calls are TRBV7-7 and TRBJ1-2; D may be TRBD1 (5 bases). Per the germline V gene, CDR1 is SSHAT and CDR2 is FNYEAQ (reference sequence). CDR3 length: 14 amino acids. The CDR3 loop reads CASSPRDRTYGYTF. CDR3 coding DNA: TGTGCTAGCAGCCCGCGGGACCGTACCTATGGCTACACCTTC.

The rearrangement links TRBV7-9 to TRBJ2-1; D is uncertain. This CDR3 has 11 residues. Trimming stripped 7 bases from V and 7 bases from J, with 8 bases between. Germline CDR1 reads SEHNR; CDR2 reads FQNEAQ (reference sequence). Here the CDR3 reads CASNSLNEQFF. The DNA of the CDR3 is TGTGCCAGCAACTCCTTGAATGAGCAGTTCTTC.

The chain employs TRBV7-9 and TRBJ1-2; TRBD1 might be the D (6 bases). The CDR3 length is 15 residues. The germline V and J ends were trimmed by 5 bases and 2 bases, with 15 bases remaining between them. The germline gives CDR1 SEHNR, CDR2 FQNEAQ (reference sequence). CDR3 amino acids: CASSPKGQSNYGYTF. Here the CDR3 DNA reads TGTGCCAGCAGCCCCAAAGGACAGTCAAACTATGGCTACACCTTC.

The chain has TRBV4-3 and TRBJ1-2; possible D gene TRBD1, 5 bases. The CDR3 consists of 13 residues. V shed 4 bases and J shed 4 bases, with 10 bases lying between them. The germline V gene encodes CDR1 LGHNA and CDR2 YSLEER. The CDR3 region is CASSPSGGYGYTF. Written as DNA, the CDR3 is TGCGCCAGCAGCCCAAGTGGGGGCTATGGCTACACCTTC.

The genes are TRBV6-5 and TRBJ1-2; TRBD1 is a possible D gene (6 bases). This CDR3 has 15 amino acids. Germline V gene lookup returns CDR1 MNHEY and CDR2 SVGAGI. V lost 5 bases to trimming and J lost 2 bases, with 15 bases between them. In DNA form, the CDR3 reads TGTGCCAGCAGTATAGGGGGGGATGGCAACTATGGCTACACCTTC. Translation: CASSIGGDGNYGYTF.

The sample holds one count of this clone. V usage is TRBV27 and J usage is TRBJ1-5, with 8 nucleotides matching TRBD1. The V gene's germline CDR1 is MNHEY and CDR2 SMNVEV (reference sequence). The CDR3 is made up of 14 amino acids. With V trimmed by 6 bases and J by 6 bases, 7 bases remained unmatched. In nucleotides, the CDR3 is TGTGCCAGCAGCCGGACAGGGTTAGGTCAGCCCCAGCATTTT. This sequence encodes CASSRTGLGQPQHF.

The chain joins TRBV3-1 (or the pseudogene TRBV3-2) to TRBJ1-2; D might be TRBD1 (5 bases). V lost 11 bases and J lost 6, with 10 bases in between. CDR1 is LGHDT and CDR2 is YNNKEL in the germline V gene (reference sequence). This CDR3 has 10 residues. Here the CDR3 reads CAERQHGYTF. DNA of the CDR3: TGTGCCGAAAGACAGCATGGCTACACCTTC.

The chain uses TRBV5-1 and TRBJ2-5, with D perhaps matching TRBD2 (5 bases). The CDR3 consists of 15 residues. The V end was cut by 0 bases, the J end by 4 bases, with 13 bases between. Germline CDR1 reads SGHRS; CDR2 reads YFSETQ. CDR3 in amino acids: CASSLEPTGGETQYF. CDR3 sequence (DNA): TGCGCCAGCAGCTTGGAACCTACTGGAGGAGAGACCCAGTACTTC.

The chain has TRBV5-6 and TRBJ2-1; 8 positions match TRBD2. Germline CDR1 and CDR2: SGHDT and YYEEEE. The CDR3 has 16 amino acids. Trimming cost V 0 bases and J 5 bases; bases outside gene matches: 7. The CDR3 sequence is CASSLAGSGAHNEQFF. The DNA of the CDR3 is TGTGCCAGCAGCTTGGCCGGTAGCGGGGCCCACAATGAGCAGTTCTTC.

This clone was seen more than once but under ten times. This rearrangement joins TRBV19 to TRBJ2-1; TRBD2 agrees at 7 bases. The J segment lost 2 bases and the V segment lost 5 bases, leaving 9 bases of the junction unmatched. This CDR3 comprises 16 residues. CDR1 LNHDA and CDR2 SQIVND come from the germline V gene (reference sequence). CDR3 coding DNA: TGTGCCAGTAGTTGGAGCTCGGGAGGAACCTACAATGAGCAGTTCTTC. It yields the protein CASSWSSGGTYNEQFF.

A remark on this clone: The junction departs from germline at one end; a sequencing error may be responsible. The genes are TRBV18 and TRBJ2-1, with D possibly matching TRBD1 (7 bases). CDR1 KGHSH and CDR2 LQKENI come from the germline V gene. The length of the CDR3 is 16 residues. CDR3 sequence (DNA): TGTGCCAGCTCATCACCAGGGGGGAGCAAGGCAGATGAGCAGTTCTTC. It translates to CASSSPGGSKADEQFF. Drawing the rest from reference TRBV18 and TRBJ2-1, the complete variable domain is NAGVMQNPRHLVRRRGQEARLRCSPMKGHSHVYWYRQLPEEGLKFMVYLQKENIIDESGMPKERFSAEFPKEGPSILRIQQVVRGDSAAYFCASSSPGGSKADEQFFGPGTRLTVL.

The rearrangement joins TRBV5-4 to TRBJ1-6, with D possibly matching TRBD1 (5 bases). Germline values: CDR1 SGHNT, CDR2 YYREEE (reference sequence). CDR3 length equals 15 residues. Trimming removed 4 bases from V and 5 bases from J, with 13 bases in between. CDR3 in DNA: TGTGCCAGCAGCCCCCCGGCAGGGAATAATTCACCCCTCCACTTT. It codes for CASSPPAGNNSPLHF.

This clone was seen a few times. The chain employs TRBV28 and TRBJ1-2; perhaps TRBD1 as D (6 bases). Germline CDR1 is MDHEN and CDR2 is SYDVKM. CDR3 length: 13 amino acids. V was trimmed by 4 bases and J by 6 bases, leaving 12 bases between them. This chain's CDR3 is CASSWRGRDGYTF. In DNA form, the CDR3 reads TGTGCCAGCAGTTGGCGGGGGCGGGATGGCTACACCTTC.